This T cell receptor (beta chain) was retrieved from a study of cytomegalovirus exposure and HLA in healthy donors. Whole-study results and caveats: Looking again later, the authors saw that most CMV-associated TCR beta chains seemed HLA-restricted.

13 Jbeta primers and 60 Vbeta primers were used for the PCR. The data were produced by immunoSEQ multiplex PCR, yet TCRdb's version contains in-frame clones alone and is incomplete. In the table there are approximately 100,000 clones, about 80% of which are singletons. The V end was cut by 0 bases, the J end by 5 bases, with 14 bases between. This CDR3 contains 15 residues. The germline gives CDR1 SGHRS, CDR2 YFSETQ. With regard to this clone: Its antigen is not known.

The receptor was derived from a man aged 40-49 years in good health and CMV-seronegative. The chain uses TRBV5-1 and TRBJ1-2; D gene unclear. Sequences were obtained from PBMCs. CDR3 in amino acids: CASSLVPSLLYGYTF. The DNA of the CDR3 is TGCGCCAGCAGCTTGGTTCCCTCTTTACTTTATGGCTACACCTTC.